Below, 10 T cell receptor beta chains from the same sample are listed, as sequenced in a study of T cell clonality in common variable immunodeficiency. No antigen is known for these receptors. Overall study findings and caveats: Common variable immunodeficiency TCR beta sequences reportedly had fewer deletions and N-nucleotide insertions.

Profiling relied on immunoSEQ multiplex PCR, and the TCRdb table lists in-frame clones only, not all of them. The specimen has about 25,000 clones, none found just once. The sequenced sample consisted of peripheral blood mononuclear cells. The origin of the receptors is a human donor with common variable immunodeficiency.

This clone was recorded a few times. The DNA ends 3 residues before the CDR3 does, and the rest of the CDR3 is filled in from the germline J gene. This rearrangement joins TRBV2 to TRBJ2-1; 15 bases are shared with TRBD2. The junction had 6 bases not matched to a gene; V was cut back by 9 bases and J by 6 bases. The CDR3 contains 15 residues. Germline CDR1 reads SNHLY; CDR2 reads FYNNEI. The sequenced part of the CDR3 DNA is TGTGCCAGTCGTTCGGGACTAGCGGGAGGCAATGAG. It specifies CASRSGLAGGNE. The CDR3 in its entirety is CASRSGLAGGNEQFF.

As regards this clone: The missing CDR3 end, 3 residues past where the read stops, is filled in from the germline J gene. The rearrangement links TRBV6-1 to TRBJ2-7; 11 bases are a match to TRBD2. This CDR3 spans 17 amino acids. The germline gives CDR1 MNHNS, CDR2 SASEGT. Unmatched junction bases numbered 8, after V lost 0 bases and J lost 4 bases. CDR3 DNA, as far as it was read: TGTGCCAGCAGTGAAGCGGAAACTAGCGGGAGCATTTACGAG. Amino acids: CASSEAETSGSIYE. The whole CDR3 region reads CASSEAETSGSIYEQYF.

This clone showed up just a few times. The read terminates 3 residues before the CDR3 end, so the remaining end is supplied by the germline J gene. The rearrangement links TRBV5-6 to TRBJ2-7, with TRBD2 as a possible D gene (7 bases). The V end lost 4 bases, the J end lost 4 bases, and 15 bases lay between the germline ends. Germline CDR1 is SGHDT and CDR2 is YYEEEE. The CDR3 spans 14 residues. The sequenced part of the CDR3 DNA is TGTGCCAGCAGCCGGATTGGGGGGGCTTACGAG. Its translation: CASSRIGGAYE. The whole CDR3 is CASSRIGGAYEQYF.

This clone showed up many times. The read finishes 3 residues shy of the CDR3 end, and the germline J gene is used to complete it. The chain joins TRBV7-2 to TRBJ2-2; D uncertain. CDR3 length: 15 amino acids. Germline lookup yields CDR1 SGHTA and CDR2 FQGNSA. V lost 6 bases, J lost 0 bases, and 11 bases lay in between. The covered CDR3 bases are TGTGCCAGCAGGCTATATAGCCCGAACACCGGGGAG. Amino acids: CASRLYSPNTGE. In full, the CDR3 is CASRLYSPNTGELFF.

In regard to this clone: The read terminates 3 residues ahead of where the CDR3 ends, so the germline J gene completes it. The V gene is TRBV20-1, the J gene TRBJ2-7; tentative D call: TRBD1 (5 bases). The CDR3 has 12 residues. Germline loops: CDR1 DFQATT, CDR2 SNEGSKA (reference sequence). V gave up 2 bases and J gave up 5 bases, with 10 bases separating them. The chain's CDR3 is CSARPRVHEQYF. The sequenced CDR3 bases are TGCAGTGCTAGACCCAGGGTCCACGAG.

This clone has a count of ten or more. The sequence runs out 3 residues before the end of the CDR3; the remainder is reconstructed from the germline J gene. The chain employs TRBV20-1 and TRBJ2-3, with TRBD2 identical over 15 bases. CDR3 length: 16 amino acids. Germline V CDR1 and CDR2: DFQATT, SNEGSKA (reference sequence). The ends lost 5 bases at V and 5 bases at J; junction bases unmatched: 8. CDR3 region: CSAPGTSGRRRDTQYF. CDR3 DNA, as far as it was read: TGCAGTGCTCCCGGGACTAGCGGGAGGAGGAGAGATACG.

The sample holds a few counts of this clone. The read ends 3 residues early relative to the CDR3; the germline J gene fills the gap. The V call is TRBV18, the J call TRBJ2-6; 14 bases match TRBD2. Looked up from germline, CDR1 is KGHSH and CDR2 is LQKENI. J gave up 2 bases and V 5 bases, and 8 bases lay outside the gene matches. The CDR3 runs 19 residues. The DNA read from the CDR3 is TGTGCCAGCTCATGGACTAGCGGGAGGCTTTCCGCTGGGGCCAACGTC. This gives the protein CASSWTSGRLSAGANV. The whole CDR3 reads CASSWTSGRLSAGANVLTF.

Sample share makes this clone medium-sized. The read falls 3 residues short of the CDR3 end, and the missing part is taken from the germline J gene. The genes are TRBV18 and TRBJ2-3; D perhaps matches TRBD2 (7 bases). The CDR3 runs 15 residues. Germline V gene lookup returns CDR1 KGHSH and CDR2 LQKENI. Trimming removed 6 bases from V and 6 bases from J, with 19 bases in between. The CDR3 loop reads CASSPDRPGGDTQYF. Partial CDR3 DNA: TGTGCCAGCTCCCCGGACAGACCCGGGGGGGATACG.

This clone was detected many times. From the germline J gene comes the end of the CDR3, since the read stops 3 residues before it. The genes are TRBV29-1 and TRBJ1-4; perhaps TRBD1 as D (5 bases). Deletions cut 7 bases from V and 2 bases from J, with 14 bases between. The CDR3 has 14 amino acids. Per germline, CDR1 SQVTM and CDR2 ANQGSEA. Incomplete CDR3 DNA: TGCAGCGCTTACGGGGGGAACACTAATGAAAAA. It codes for CSAYGGNTNEK. The full-length CDR3 reads as CSAYGGNTNEKLFF.

This clone was counted a few times. Read data end 3 residues before the CDR3 end; the end is taken from the germline J gene. The chain has TRBV20-1 and TRBJ2-5, with TRBD2 as a possible D gene (6 bases). The CDR3 covers 15 residues. The V and J ends lost 3 bases and 5 bases respectively, with 19 bases between them. Germline V gives CDR1 DFQATT, CDR2 SNEGSKA (reference sequence). CDR3 region: CSASPKTRVIETQYF. The sequenced CDR3 bases are TGCAGTGCTAGCCCCAAGACTAGAGTTATTGAGACC.